Shown below are 26 T cell receptor beta chains from a single sample sequenced in a study of blood T cell repertoires in COVID-19. TCRdb's copy holds only in-frame clones and misses some; the assay was immunoSEQ multiplex PCR. The sample comprises about 66,000 clones, just under 90% of which are singletons, and less than 1.5% rests with the top ten. The sample comprised peripheral blood. These TCRs come from a man in his fifties or sixties with acute or convalescent COVID-19.

This chain joins TRBV19 and TRBJ1-1; D is uncertain. Trimming stripped 3 bases from V and 1 base from J, with 12 bases between. Per the germline V gene, CDR1 is LNHDA and CDR2 is SQIVND (reference sequence). The CDR3 is 15 residues long. CDR3: CASSIGGSSNTEAFF. The CDR3 DNA reads TGTGCCAGTAGTATTGGCGGCAGCTCGAACACTGAAGCTTTCTTT.

The chain employs TRBV12-5 and TRBJ1-4; 7 bases agree with TRBD1. The CDR3 extends over 14 amino acids. The V gene end was trimmed by 9 bases and the J gene end by 4 bases; junction bases not matched to a gene: 8. Per germline, CDR1 LGHNT and CDR2 FRNRAP. As DNA, the CDR3 is TGTGCTAGCGGGACCGGGACAGTTAATGAAAAACTGTTTTTT. This sequence encodes CASGTGTVNEKLFF.

This clone was counted once. The chain uses TRBV10-3 and TRBJ1-6; 7 bases are shared with TRBD1. Looked up from germline, CDR1 is ENHRY and CDR2 is SYGVKD. The CDR3 is 14 residues long. Trimming took 6 bases from V and 3 from J; bases not matched to a gene: 2. This CDR3 reads CAIRGTDYNSPLHF. As DNA, the CDR3 is TGTGCCATCAGGGGGACAGACTATAATTCACCCCTCCACTTT.

This sequence joins TRBV27 and TRBJ1-3; no clear D gene. Trimming took 6 bases from V and 0 from J, leaving 12 bases between them. The germline gives CDR1 MNHEY, CDR2 SMNVEV (reference sequence). CDR3 size: 15 residues. The CDR3 reads CASSGGVYSGNTIYF. CDR3 DNA sequence: TGTGCCAGCAGCGGCGGGGTTTACTCTGGAAACACCATATATTTT.

In this sample, this clone turned up a few times. The chain couples TRBV5-4 to TRBJ1-3; possible D gene TRBD1, 6 bases. CDR3 size: 13 residues. Trimming left V 3 bases short and J 8 bases short, with 12 bases between. Germline loops: CDR1 SGHNT, CDR2 YYREEE (reference sequence). In DNA form, the CDR3 reads TGTGCCAGCAGCTGGGACACGGGGTACACCATATATTTT. This gives the protein CASSWDTGYTIYF.

The rearrangement links TRBV10-1 to TRBJ1-6, with D possibly being TRBD1 (5 bases). The CDR3 covers 17 residues. Trimming took off 9 bases at V and 6 bases at J, with 24 bases between the two ends. In germline, CDR1 is WNHNN, CDR2 SYGVQD (reference sequence). In DNA form, the CDR3 reads TGCGCCAGACCCAGGGCGGCCGTTTGGATTTTTAATTCACCCCTCCACTTT. It codes for CARPRAAVWIFNSPLHF.

The chain carries TRBV13 and TRBJ2-1; 7 positions match TRBD1. V was pared by 8 bases and J by 6 bases, with 4 bases of the junction left unmatched. This CDR3 region has 12 residues. Germline V gives CDR1 PRHDT, CDR2 FYEKMQ (reference sequence). In nucleotides, the CDR3 is TGTGCCAGCGGGCAGGGGGTCAATGAGCAGTTCTTC. Its translation: CASGQGVNEQFF.

This clone has a single count. V is TRBV5-1 and J is TRBJ2-7; 10 nucleotides line up with TRBD2. V dropped 2 bases and J dropped 0; count of bases not matched to a gene: 2. The V gene's germline CDR1 is SGHRS and CDR2 YFSETQ. This CDR3 has 15 residues. As DNA, the CDR3 is TGCGCCAGCAGCTTTAGCGGGGGGTTCTCCTACGAGCAGTACTTC. The encoded protein is CASSFSGGFSYEQYF.

The rearrangement uses TRBV2 and TRBJ2-6; D gene unclear. Germline loops: CDR1 SNHLY, CDR2 FYNNEI. V was trimmed by 2 bases and J by 1 base, leaving 15 bases between them. The CDR3 sequence is 18 residues long. The CDR3 spells CASSEFTAVPSGANVLTF. DNA of the CDR3: TGTGCCAGCAGTGAATTCACAGCTGTACCATCTGGGGCCAACGTCCTGACTTTC.

The chain couples TRBV6-5 to TRBJ2-7; D remains ambiguous. The germline V gene encodes CDR1 MNHEY and CDR2 SVGAGI. CDR3 length: 13 residues. Trimming shortened V by 7 bases and J by 4 bases, and 14 bases separated the two germline ends. CDR3 DNA sequence: TGTGCCAGCAATTTCCCCCAGGTATACGAGCAGTACTTC. Protein: CASNFPQVYEQYF.

The chain recombines TRBV4-2 with TRBJ1-5; D is undetermined. The germline CDR1 and CDR2 sequences are LGHNA and YNFKEQ. The CDR3 is 16 amino acids. Trimming left V 5 bases short and J 0 bases short, with 14 bases between. CDR3 loop: CASSDWGADSNQPQHF. In DNA, the CDR3 is TGTGCCAGCAGCGATTGGGGAGCTGATAGCAATCAGCCCCAGCATTTT.

The chain joins TRBV9 to TRBJ1-3; D perhaps matches TRBD1 (6 bases). From germline, CDR1 is SGDLS and CDR2 YYNGEE. This CDR3 has 17 residues. Trimming removed 4 bases from V and 2 bases from J, with 19 bases in between. The CDR3, as DNA: TGTGCCAGCAGCTTCAGGGGCGACCCGAGCCCTGGAAACACCATATATTTT. This translates into CASSFRGDPSPGNTIYF.

This CDR3 is CASSEETYEQYF. The CDR3 DNA follows: TGCGCCAGCAGTGAGGAGACCTACGAGCAGTACTTC. The V call is TRBV10-2, the J call TRBJ2-7; no reliable D call. CDR1 and CDR2 (germline): WSHSY, SAAADI. Trimming cost V 2 bases and J 2 bases, with 4 bases left between them. The CDR3 loop spans 12 amino acids.

The sample holds one count of this clone. This sequence joins TRBV7-9 and TRBJ1-2, with D unresolved. Trimming left V 5 bases short and J 4 bases short, with 20 bases between. Germline V gives CDR1 SEHNR, CDR2 FQNEAQ (reference sequence). CDR3 length: 16 residues. In DNA, the CDR3 is TGTGCCAGCAGCCCGCGAGAAATAGCATCAGTCTATGGCTACACCTTC. Encoded protein: CASSPREIASVYGYTF.

V and J are TRBV2 and TRBJ1-1; TRBD1 matches 8 bases. The CDR3 extends over 15 amino acids. Germline CDR1 is SNHLY and CDR2 is FYNNEI. V shed 5 bases, J shed 1 base, and the junction held 6 bases outside the gene matches. The CDR3 DNA reads TGTGCCAGCAGTTTCAGGGGGCTGGGGAACACTGAAGCTTTCTTT. It encodes CASSFRGLGNTEAFF.

For the CDR3, the DNA is TGTGCCAGCAGCCTTAGGGCAGGGGAGGGAAACACCATATATTTT. This translates into CASSLRAGEGNTIYF. The J gene is TRBJ1-3, the V gene TRBV6-6; perhaps TRBD1 as D (6 bases). Between the trimmed V and J ends, which lost 6 bases and 4 bases, there was a span of 16 bases. The CDR3 covers 15 residues. Per the germline V gene, CDR1 is MNHNY and CDR2 is SVGAGI (reference sequence).

The V and J genes are TRBV18 and TRBJ2-2, with TRBD1 identical over 7 bases. V shed 1 base, J shed 3 bases, and the junction held 2 bases outside the gene matches. Germline CDR1 and CDR2: KGHSH and LQKENI. The CDR3 consists of 15 residues. The CDR3 DNA reads as TGTGCCAGCTCACCACAAGGGGGCTACACCGGGGAGCTGTTTTTT. Translating gives CASSPQGGYTGELFF.

The chain couples TRBV5-1 to TRBJ1-1, with D possibly being TRBD1 (5 bases). V lost 1 base, J lost 4 bases, and 17 bases lay in between. This CDR3 contains 16 residues. CDR1 and CDR2 from the germline V gene are SGHRS and YFSETQ. The CDR3 here is CASSLQAWGVVTEAFF. The CDR3, as DNA: TGCGCCAGCAGCTTGCAGGCGTGGGGGGTGGTCACTGAAGCTTTCTTT.

The chain uses TRBV19 and TRBJ2-2; the D gene is possibly TRBD1 (6 bases). The CDR3 has 15 residues. Trimming pared 0 bases from V and 5 bases from J, leaving 10 bases between. Per germline, CDR1 LNHDA and CDR2 SQIVND (reference sequence). Here the CDR3 reads CASSIDYGTTGELFF. The CDR3 DNA sequence: TGTGCCAGTAGTATAGATTACGGGACAACCGGGGAGCTGTTTTTT.

The V call is TRBV3-1 (or the pseudogene TRBV3-2), the J call TRBJ2-5; maybe TRBD1 (6 bases). This CDR3 has 15 residues. The ends were cut back, 4 bases at V and 5 bases at J, with 17 bases in the middle. CDR1 is LGHDT, CDR2 YNNKEL, per germline (reference sequence). DNA of the CDR3: TGTGCCAGCAGCCCGCAGGGGTTTGAGGGGGAGACCCAGTACTTC. Translation gives CASSPQGFEGETQYF.

The rearrangement uses TRBV10-2 and TRBJ2-7; D may be TRBD2 (5 bases). Trimming took off 8 bases at V and 4 bases at J, with 18 bases between the two ends. Germline V gene data show CDR1 as WSHSY and CDR2 as SAAADI. The CDR3 is 14 residues long. The DNA of the CDR3 is TGCGCCAGCGGCCTCAGCGGAGTCCCGTACGAGCAGTACTTC. Its protein product is CASGLSGVPYEQYF.

The chain recombines TRBV5-4 with TRBJ1-4; 9 bases line up with TRBD1. The CDR3 length is 15 residues. Germline V gives CDR1 SGHNT, CDR2 YYREEE (reference sequence). After removal of 3 bases from V and 7 bases from J, the junction contained 7 bases not matched to a gene. The CDR3 reads CASSSRTGAAEKLFF. In DNA, the CDR3 is TGTGCCAGCAGCTCTAGGACAGGGGCTGCTGAAAAACTGTTTTTT.

The chain combines TRBV5-1 with TRBJ1-1, with 7 bases aligning to TRBD1. The V segment lost 2 bases and the J segment 1 base; nucleotides outside the gene matches: 8. There are 16 residues in the CDR3. The germline CDR1 and CDR2 sequences are SGHRS and YFSETQ. DNA for the CDR3: TGCGCCAGCAGCTTATTCCTGGACAGGAAGAACACTGAAGCTTTCTTT. Translating gives CASSLFLDRKNTEAFF.

The CDR3 protein is CASSPQVTEAFF. The CDR3 DNA sequence: TGTGCCAGCAGTCCCCAGGTCACTGAAGCTTTCTTT. The chain joins TRBV6-6 to TRBJ1-1; D remains ambiguous. From germline, CDR1 is MNHNY and CDR2 SVGAGI (reference sequence). V was clipped by 5 bases and J by 4 bases, with 8 bases between them. The CDR3 contains 12 residues.

The rearrangement uses TRBV12-3 or TRBV12-4 and TRBJ1-2; D remains unclear. The CDR3 spans 12 residues. V gave up 4 bases and J gave up 8 bases, with 11 bases separating them. CDR3 sequence (DNA): TGTGCCAGCAGTTGGGTCGGCGGGGGCTACACCTTC. Protein: CASSWVGGGYTF.

In DNA, the CDR3 is TGTGCCAGCAGCCAAGATCCCAGGTCATATGGCTACACCTTC. It codes for CASSQDPRSYGYTF. The V and J genes are TRBV4-2 and TRBJ1-2; the D is unclear. V was clipped by 0 bases and J by 5 bases, with 10 bases between them. CDR3 length equals 14 residues. The germline V gene encodes CDR1 LGHNA and CDR2 YNFKEQ.